This TCR beta chain was recovered during a study of identical twins (dated by TCRdb to 2016 to 2017). With regard to the full study: To test whether fetal clonotypes persist, the study used deep sequencing on TCR alpha and beta repertoires from monozygotic twins, unrelated adults of various ages, and cord blood. To rule out contamination, the twin experiments were replicated at different times with different library preparation protocols. What the work shows at the level of the full study, not this receptor alone: Conclusions relied on cross-sectional statistical analysis, since the same donors could not be followed over many years. Out-of-frame TCR alpha sharing in monozygotic twins was systematically underestimated by recombination models, whereas sharing between unrelated individuals was in agreement with the recombination models. In beta out-of-frame sequences, excess twin sharing was weaker, because having fewer shared sequences lowered the signal-to-noise ratio. Zero-insertion analyses could be partly confounded by invariant T cells such as MAIT and iNKT, although diverse VJ usage argued against such confounding for most clonotypes. Compared with coincidental sharing between unrelated individuals, out-of-frame TCR alpha sequences shared between twins had an excess of sequences with low generation probability. Abundant cord blood beta clonotypes had fewer insertions, young adult naive repertoires showed a similar but weaker trend, and memory repertoires showed no such trend.

The receptor library was made with 5' RACE. Sequencing instrument: Illumina HiSeq 2000. Template switching introduced a universal primer binding site; the final cDNA contained a unique molecular identifier, enabling accurate counting of TCR cDNA molecules. Specific primers in the conserved constant-segment region were used to synthesize first-strand cDNA for TCR alpha and beta chains. To control for contamination, every cDNA library carried two barcodes: a SMART-Mk sample barcode plus Illumina barcodes. Two successive PCR steps introduced TruSeq adapter sequences along with Illumina sample barcodes. TCR alpha and beta cDNA libraries were sequenced on the Illumina HiSeq platform with custom primers. Under the source paper's analysis protocol: MiGEC was used to process raw reads and extract unique molecular identifiers, and MiXCR was used to find CDR3 positions. For each individual, recombination models were inferred using an EM algorithm with the repgenHMM and IGoR tools. Shared clonotypes were analyzed with the tcR package in R, and sharing was normalized by the product of cloneset sizes. To study raw recombination free of thymic and clonal selection effects, out-of-frame nonproductive sequences were analyzed. Starting from the raw public reads, TCRdb applied fastp trimming at Q25, assembled clones with MiXCR and retained in-frame beta chains. Rows are unified per CDR3 protein, each entry keeping the most common DNA and genes. Here the V and J calls rest on TCRdb's processing, not on the authors' analysis. A total of roughly 470,000 distinct CDR3 sequences appear in this sample, 14% of them only once. The top ten clones comprise approximately 1% of the sample.

Details on this clonotype: Its specific antigen is unknown. No much larger clone exists at a distance of one base, and base qualities are not known.

In the germline V gene (reference sequence), CDR1 corresponds to DFQATT and CDR2 to SNEGSKA. V lost 3 bases and J lost 4 bases, and the count of bases not matched to a germline gene is 5. Including cysteine and phenylalanine, the CDR3 has 14 amino acids. Kept here is only the CDR3 DNA, which spans 42 bases and is read in frame from base 1. All donors were healthy Caucasians. Three pairs of female monozygotic twins, all aged about 18 to 30 years, made up the twin cohort. Positive isolation kits from Invitrogen were used to isolate the CD4+ and CD8+ T cell populations. These data were also filed under a second study, of yellow fever vaccine responses in identical twins. That second publication adds: According to the authors, the vaccine-induced T cell response in identical twins seemed to be partly convergent and partly specific to each individual. The study precisely tracked vaccine-responding T cell clones in identical twins.

The sequence came from a woman between 18 and 30 years old in good health. The sequence links TRBV20-1 to TRBJ2-2, with 7 bases in between that match TRBD2. Sequenced: CD4+ T cells sorted from blood. The nucleotides read TGCAGTGCTAGGGGGGGGGACGGCACCGGGGAGCTGTTTTTT. Translation gives CSARGGDGTGELFF.